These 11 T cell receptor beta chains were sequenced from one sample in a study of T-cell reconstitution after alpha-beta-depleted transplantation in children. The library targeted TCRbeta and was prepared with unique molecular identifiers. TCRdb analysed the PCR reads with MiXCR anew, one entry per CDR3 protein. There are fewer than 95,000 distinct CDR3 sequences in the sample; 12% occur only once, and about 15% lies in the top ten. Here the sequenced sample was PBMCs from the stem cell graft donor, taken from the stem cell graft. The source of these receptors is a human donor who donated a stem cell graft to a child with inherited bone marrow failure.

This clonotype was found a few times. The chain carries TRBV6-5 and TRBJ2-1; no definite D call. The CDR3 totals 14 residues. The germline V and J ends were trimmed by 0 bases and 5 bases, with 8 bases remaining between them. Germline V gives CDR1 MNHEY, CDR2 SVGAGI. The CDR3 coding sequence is TGTGCCAGCAGTTACTCTGCTCCACACAATGAGCAGTTCTTC. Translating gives CASSYSAPHNEQFF.

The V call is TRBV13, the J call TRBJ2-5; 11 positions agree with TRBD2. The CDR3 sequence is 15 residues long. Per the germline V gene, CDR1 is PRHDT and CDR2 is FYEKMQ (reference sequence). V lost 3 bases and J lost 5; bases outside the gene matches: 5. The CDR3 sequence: CASSFLAGGQETQYF. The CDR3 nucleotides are TGTGCCAGCAGCTTTCTAGCGGGAGGACAGGAGACCCAGTACTTC.

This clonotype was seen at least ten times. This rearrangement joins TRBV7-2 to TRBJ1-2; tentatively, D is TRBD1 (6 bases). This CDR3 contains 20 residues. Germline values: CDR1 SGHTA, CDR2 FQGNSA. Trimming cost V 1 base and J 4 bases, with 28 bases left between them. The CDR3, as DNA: TGTGCCAGCAGCTTAGAACACCGGGTTGTCGCAGGGGAGCTTGGCTATGGCTACACCTTC. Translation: CASSLEHRVVAGELGYGYTF.

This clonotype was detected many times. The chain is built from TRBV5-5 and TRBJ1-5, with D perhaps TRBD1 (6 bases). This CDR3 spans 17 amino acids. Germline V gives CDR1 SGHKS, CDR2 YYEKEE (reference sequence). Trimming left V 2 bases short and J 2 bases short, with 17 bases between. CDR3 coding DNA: TGTGCCAGCAGCTTCAACCCTAGGACAGTGGGCAATCAGCCCCAGCATTTT. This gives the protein CASSFNPRTVGNQPQHF.

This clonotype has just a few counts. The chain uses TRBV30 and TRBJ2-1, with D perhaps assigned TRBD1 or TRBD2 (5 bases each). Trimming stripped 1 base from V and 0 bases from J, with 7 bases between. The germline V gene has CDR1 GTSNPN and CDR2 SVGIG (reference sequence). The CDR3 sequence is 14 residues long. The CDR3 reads CAWSAGTSYNEQFF. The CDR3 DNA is TGTGCCTGGAGTGCCGGGACCTCCTACAATGAGCAGTTCTTC.

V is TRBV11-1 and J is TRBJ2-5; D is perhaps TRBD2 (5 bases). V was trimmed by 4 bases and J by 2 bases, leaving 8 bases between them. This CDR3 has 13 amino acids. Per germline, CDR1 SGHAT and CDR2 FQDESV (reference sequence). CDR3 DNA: TGTGCCAGCAGCTATCCGGGGCAAGAGACCCAGTACTTC. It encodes CASSYPGQETQYF.

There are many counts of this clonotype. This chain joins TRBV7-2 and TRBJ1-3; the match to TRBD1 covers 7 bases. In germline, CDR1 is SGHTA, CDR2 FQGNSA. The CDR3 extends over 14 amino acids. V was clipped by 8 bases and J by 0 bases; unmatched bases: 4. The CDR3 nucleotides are TGTGCCAGCGGCGACAGGGCCTCTGGAAACACCATATATTTT. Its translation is CASGDRASGNTIYF.

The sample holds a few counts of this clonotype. The CDR3 nucleotides read TGCGCCAGCAGCCACACTTCGGCGGGGGGCGCAGATACGCAGTATTTT. Its protein is CASSHTSAGGADTQYF. The chain combines TRBV4-3 with TRBJ2-3; TRBD2 matches at 8 bases. The CDR3 has 16 residues. Germline V CDR1 and CDR2: LGHNA, YSLEER. V shed 3 bases and J 4 bases; nucleotides not matched to a gene: 9.

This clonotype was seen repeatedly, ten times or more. The chain's CDR3 is CASSVITSGTDEQFF. DNA for the CDR3: TGTGCCAGCAGCGTAATCACTAGCGGGACGGATGAGCAGTTCTTC. The rearrangement joins TRBV9 to TRBJ2-1; 10 bases are a match to TRBD2. CDR1 and CDR2 (germline): SGDLS, YYNGEE. The CDR3 has 15 residues. V lost 1 base and J lost 8; bases outside the gene matches: 6.

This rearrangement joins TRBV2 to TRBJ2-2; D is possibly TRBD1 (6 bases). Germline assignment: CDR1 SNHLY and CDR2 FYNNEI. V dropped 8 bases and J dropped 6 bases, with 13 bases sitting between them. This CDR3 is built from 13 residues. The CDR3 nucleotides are TGTGCCAGCGAAGCCGACAGGTCCGGGGAGCTGTTTTTT. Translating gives CASEADRSGELFF. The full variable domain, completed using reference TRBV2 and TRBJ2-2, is EPEVTQTPSHQVTQMGQEVILRCVPISNHLYFYWYRQILGQKVEFLVSFYNNEISEKSEIFDDQFSVERPDGSNFTLKIRSTKLEDSAMYFCASEADRSGELFFGEGSRLTVL.

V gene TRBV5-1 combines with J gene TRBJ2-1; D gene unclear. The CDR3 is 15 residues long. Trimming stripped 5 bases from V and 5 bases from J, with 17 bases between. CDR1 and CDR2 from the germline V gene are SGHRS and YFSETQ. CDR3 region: CASRELANLNNEQFF. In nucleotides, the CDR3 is TGCGCCAGCAGGGAACTGGCGAATCTTAACAATGAGCAGTTCTTC. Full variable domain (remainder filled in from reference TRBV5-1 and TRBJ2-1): KAGVTQTPRYLIKTRGQQVTLSCSPISGHRSVSWYQQTPGQGLQFLFEYFSETQRNKGNFPGRFSGRQFSNSRSEMNVSTLELGDSALYLCASRELANLNNEQFFGPGTRLTVL.